Listed below are T cell receptor beta chains from one sample, sequenced in a study of CD4 T cells in relation to SARS-CoV-2 and coronaviruses. Generated by immunoSEQ multiplex PCR, the TCRdb table keeps only in-frame clones and is missing some. The table shows 15,000 to 20,000 clones, with 81% occurring only once. For these TCRs, the target antigens are not known. Sequencing input: CD4+ T cells from PBMCs, cultured in vitro. Receptors originate from a human donor in good health. Each CDR3 is given with its conserved first and last residue. Clone size is not always given. Where it is, it says once, few, many or a class for expanded clones.

v_call	clone_size	cdr3_aa
TRBV29-1	once	CSVDLPGNIQYF
TRBV11-2	.	CASSPGQGGGNTIYF
TRBV18	few	CASSLDYEQYF
TRBV6-5	.	CASSYSIRDRNIQYF
TRBV6-2/TRBV6-3	.	CASSPWTGSYEQYF
TRBV5-1	.	CASSSSGGGLYEQYF
TRBV19	.	CASQWGIGNQPQHF
TRBV19	.	CASSIDVLAGADEQYF
TRBV19	.	CATSGRWGDEQFF
TRBV6-5	.	CASSYEGVTTDTQYF
TRBV19	.	CASSISPGHYNSPLHF
TRBV18	.	CASSPAMGPGEKLFF
TRBV10-3	.	CAIRSQGESSYNEQFF
TRBV5-5	.	CASSRDLNSNQPQHF
TRBV5-1	.	CASPLEGGREKLFF
TRBV9	.	CASSVGVSSYNEQFF
TRBV5-1	.	CASSVYRAQGYGYTF
TRBV7-7	.	CASSLGLAGTDTQYF
TRBV10-1	.	CASSASRDNNEKLFF
TRBV5-1	.	CASSFAGHSGANVLTF
TRBV4-2	.	CASSQGGRLSSGANVLTF
TRBV7-2	.	CASSLDTSGAYEQYF
TRBV5-8	.	CASSLGQPPYEQYF
TRBV18	.	CASSLSRSTYNEQFF
TRBV7-2	.	CASSASSYEQYF
TRBV5-1	few	CASSLGSSGIYEQYF
TRBV3-1/TRBV3-2	few	CASSLGPSGGYEQYF
TRBV6-2/TRBV6-3	.	CASSYSIQREATNYEQYF
TRBV6-2/TRBV6-3	.	CASSRPRGAPTDTQYF